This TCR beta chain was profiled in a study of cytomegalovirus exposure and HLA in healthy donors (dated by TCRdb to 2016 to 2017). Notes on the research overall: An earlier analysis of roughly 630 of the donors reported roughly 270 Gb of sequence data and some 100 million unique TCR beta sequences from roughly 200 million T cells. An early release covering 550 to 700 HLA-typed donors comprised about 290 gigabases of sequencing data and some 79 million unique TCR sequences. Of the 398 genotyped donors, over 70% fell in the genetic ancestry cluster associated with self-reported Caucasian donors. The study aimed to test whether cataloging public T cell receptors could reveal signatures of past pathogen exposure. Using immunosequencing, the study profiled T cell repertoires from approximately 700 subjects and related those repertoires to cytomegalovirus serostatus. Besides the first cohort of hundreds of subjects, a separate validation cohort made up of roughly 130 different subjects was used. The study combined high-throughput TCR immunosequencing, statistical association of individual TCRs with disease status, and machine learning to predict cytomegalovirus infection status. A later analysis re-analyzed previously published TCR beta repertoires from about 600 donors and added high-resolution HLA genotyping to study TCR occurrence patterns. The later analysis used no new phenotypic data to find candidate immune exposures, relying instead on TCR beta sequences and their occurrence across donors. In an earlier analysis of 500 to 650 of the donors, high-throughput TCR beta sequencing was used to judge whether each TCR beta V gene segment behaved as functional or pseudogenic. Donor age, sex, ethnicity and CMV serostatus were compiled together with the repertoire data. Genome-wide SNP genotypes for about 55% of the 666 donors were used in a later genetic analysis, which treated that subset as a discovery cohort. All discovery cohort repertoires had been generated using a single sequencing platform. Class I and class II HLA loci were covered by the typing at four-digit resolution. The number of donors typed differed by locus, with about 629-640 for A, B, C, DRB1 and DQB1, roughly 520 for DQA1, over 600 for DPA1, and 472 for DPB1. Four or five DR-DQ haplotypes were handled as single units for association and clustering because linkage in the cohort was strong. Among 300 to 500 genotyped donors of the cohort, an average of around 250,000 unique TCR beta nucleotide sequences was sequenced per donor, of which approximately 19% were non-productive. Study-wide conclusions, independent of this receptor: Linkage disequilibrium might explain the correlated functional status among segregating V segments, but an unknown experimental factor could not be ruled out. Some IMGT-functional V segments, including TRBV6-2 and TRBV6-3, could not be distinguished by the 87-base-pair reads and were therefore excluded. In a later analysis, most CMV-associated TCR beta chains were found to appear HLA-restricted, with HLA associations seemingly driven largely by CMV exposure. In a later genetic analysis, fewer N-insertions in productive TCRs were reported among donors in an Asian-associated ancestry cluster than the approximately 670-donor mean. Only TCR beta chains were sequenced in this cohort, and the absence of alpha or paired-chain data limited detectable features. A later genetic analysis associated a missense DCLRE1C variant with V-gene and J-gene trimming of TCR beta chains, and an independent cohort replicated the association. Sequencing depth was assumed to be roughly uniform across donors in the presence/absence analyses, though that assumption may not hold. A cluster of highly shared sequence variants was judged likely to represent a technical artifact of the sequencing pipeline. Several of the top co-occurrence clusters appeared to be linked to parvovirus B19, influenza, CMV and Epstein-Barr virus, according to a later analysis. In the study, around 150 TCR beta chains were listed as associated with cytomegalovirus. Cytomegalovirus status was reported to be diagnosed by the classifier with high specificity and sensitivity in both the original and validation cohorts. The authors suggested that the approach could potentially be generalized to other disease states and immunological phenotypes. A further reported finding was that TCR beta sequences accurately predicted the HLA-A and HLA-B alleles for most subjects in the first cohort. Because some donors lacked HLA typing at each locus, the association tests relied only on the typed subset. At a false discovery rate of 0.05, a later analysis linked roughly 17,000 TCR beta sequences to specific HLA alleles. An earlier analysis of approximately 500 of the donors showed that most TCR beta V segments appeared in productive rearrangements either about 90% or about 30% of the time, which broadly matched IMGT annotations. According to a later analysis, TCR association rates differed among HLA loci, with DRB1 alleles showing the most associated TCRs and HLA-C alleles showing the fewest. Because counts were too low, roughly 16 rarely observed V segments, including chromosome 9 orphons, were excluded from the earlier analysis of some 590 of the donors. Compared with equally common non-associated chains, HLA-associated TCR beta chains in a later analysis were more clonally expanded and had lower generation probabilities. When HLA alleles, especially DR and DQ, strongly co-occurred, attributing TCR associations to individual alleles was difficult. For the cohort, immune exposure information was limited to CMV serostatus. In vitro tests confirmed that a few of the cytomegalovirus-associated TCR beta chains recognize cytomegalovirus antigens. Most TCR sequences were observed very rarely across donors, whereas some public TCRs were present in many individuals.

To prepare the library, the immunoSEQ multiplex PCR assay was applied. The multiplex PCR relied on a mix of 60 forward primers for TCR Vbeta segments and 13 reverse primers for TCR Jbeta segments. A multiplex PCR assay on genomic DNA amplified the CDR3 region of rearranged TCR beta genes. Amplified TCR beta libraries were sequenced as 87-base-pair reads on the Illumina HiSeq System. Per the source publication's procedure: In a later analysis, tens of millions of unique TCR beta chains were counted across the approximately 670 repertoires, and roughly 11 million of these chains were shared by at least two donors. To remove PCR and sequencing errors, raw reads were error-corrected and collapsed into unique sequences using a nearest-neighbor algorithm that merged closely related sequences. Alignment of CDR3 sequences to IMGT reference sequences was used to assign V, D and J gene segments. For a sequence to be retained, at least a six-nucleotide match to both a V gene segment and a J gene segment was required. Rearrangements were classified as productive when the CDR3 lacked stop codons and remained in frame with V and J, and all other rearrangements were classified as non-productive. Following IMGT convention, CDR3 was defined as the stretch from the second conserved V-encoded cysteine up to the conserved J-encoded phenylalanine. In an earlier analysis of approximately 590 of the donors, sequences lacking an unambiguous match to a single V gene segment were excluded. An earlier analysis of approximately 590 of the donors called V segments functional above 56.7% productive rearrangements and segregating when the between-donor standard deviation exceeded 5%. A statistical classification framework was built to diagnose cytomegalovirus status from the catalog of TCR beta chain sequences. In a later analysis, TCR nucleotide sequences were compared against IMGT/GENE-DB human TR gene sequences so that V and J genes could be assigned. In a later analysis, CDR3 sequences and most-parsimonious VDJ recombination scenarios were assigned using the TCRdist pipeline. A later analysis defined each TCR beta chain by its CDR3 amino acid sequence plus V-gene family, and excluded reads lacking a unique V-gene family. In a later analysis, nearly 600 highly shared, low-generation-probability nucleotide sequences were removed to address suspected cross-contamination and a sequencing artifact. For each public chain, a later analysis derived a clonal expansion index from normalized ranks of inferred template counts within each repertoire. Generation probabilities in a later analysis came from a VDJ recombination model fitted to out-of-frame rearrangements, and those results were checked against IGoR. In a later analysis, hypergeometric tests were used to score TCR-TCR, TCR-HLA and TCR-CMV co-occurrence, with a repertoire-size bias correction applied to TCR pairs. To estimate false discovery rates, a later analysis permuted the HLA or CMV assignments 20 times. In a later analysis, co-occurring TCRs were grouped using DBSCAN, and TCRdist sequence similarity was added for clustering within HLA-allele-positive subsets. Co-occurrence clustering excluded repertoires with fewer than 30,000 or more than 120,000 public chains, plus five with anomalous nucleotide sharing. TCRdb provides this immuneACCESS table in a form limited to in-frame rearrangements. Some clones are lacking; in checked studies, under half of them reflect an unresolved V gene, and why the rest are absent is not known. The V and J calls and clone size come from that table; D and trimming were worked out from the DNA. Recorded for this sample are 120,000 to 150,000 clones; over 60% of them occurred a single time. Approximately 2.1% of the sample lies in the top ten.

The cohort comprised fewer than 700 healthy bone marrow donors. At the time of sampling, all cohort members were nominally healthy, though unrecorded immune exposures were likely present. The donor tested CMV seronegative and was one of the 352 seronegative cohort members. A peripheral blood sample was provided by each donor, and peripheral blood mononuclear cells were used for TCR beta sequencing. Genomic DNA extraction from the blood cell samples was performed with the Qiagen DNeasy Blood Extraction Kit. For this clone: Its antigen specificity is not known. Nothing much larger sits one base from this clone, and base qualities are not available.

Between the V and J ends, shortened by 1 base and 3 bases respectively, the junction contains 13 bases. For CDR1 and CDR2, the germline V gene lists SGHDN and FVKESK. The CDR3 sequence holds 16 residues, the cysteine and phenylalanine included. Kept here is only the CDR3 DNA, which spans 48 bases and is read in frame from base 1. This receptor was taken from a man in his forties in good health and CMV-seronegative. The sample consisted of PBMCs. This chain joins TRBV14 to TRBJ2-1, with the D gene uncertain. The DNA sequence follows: TGTGCCAGCAGCCAAGTCCTAGGTCTTCTCTACAATGAGCAGTTCTTC. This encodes CASSQVLGLLYNEQFF. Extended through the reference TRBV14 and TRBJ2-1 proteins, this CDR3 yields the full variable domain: EAGVTQFPSHSVIEKGQTVTLRCDPISGHDNLYWYRRVMGKEIKFLLHFVKESKQDESGMPNNRFLAERTGGTYSTLKVQPAELEDSGVYFCASSQVLGLLYNEQFFGPGTRLTVL.